The T cell receptor (beta chain) described here comes from a study of blood T cell repertoires in COVID-19. The wider study: The United States, Italy and Spain supplied acute and convalescent COVID-19 samples. T cells, B-cell-depleted T cells, or PBMCs supplied cDNA or gDNA.

Germline values: CDR1 MNHEY, CDR2 SVGAGI. The CDR3 runs 16 residues. The ends lost 4 bases at V and 4 bases at J; junction bases unmatched: 7. Per the authors' pipeline: Amplification with reference gene primers provided the estimates of nucleated cell counts. Some clones are missing from TCRdb's copy, which holds only in-frame ones; the method was immunoSEQ multiplex PCR. V and J calls and clone size follow that table, whereas D and trimming were derived from the DNA. The table includes approximately 150,000 clones, under 90% detected once. The receptor comes from a man in his sixties or seventies who had recovered from COVID-19. The V call is TRBV6-5, the J call TRBJ1-5; TRBD1 agrees at 10 bases. Sequences were obtained from peripheral blood. The CDR3: CASSLGRDRGNQPQHF. CDR3 DNA: TGTGCCAGCAGTTTAGGCCGGGACAGGGGTAATCAGCCCCAGCATTTT.